The subject of this entry is one T cell receptor (beta chain). This sample is part of a study of blood T cell repertoires in COVID-19. Methods used by the authors: Reference gene primer amplification yielded estimated nucleated cell counts. Produced via immunoSEQ multiplex PCR; TCRdb's table is partial and in-frame only. V, J and clone size derive from that table, while D and trimming were established from the DNA sequence. The table has around 46,000 clones, around 86% seen once. Germline V gives CDR1 LGHNT, CDR2 FRNRAP. V was cut by 2 bases and J by 4 bases, with 9 bases left in between. The CDR3 consists of 14 residues.

The chain combines TRBV12-5 with TRBJ2-1; possibly TRBD1 for D (6 bases). The TCR was taken from a man between 60 and 75 years old with active or convalescent COVID-19. What was sequenced was peripheral blood. The CDR3 nucleotides are TGTGCTAGTGGTTTGTCTACAGGGTACAATGAGCAGTTCTTC. Its translation is CASGLSTGYNEQFF.